This entry features one T cell receptor beta chain sequence. The sample contains more than one DNA sequence encoding this CDR3. Study processing details: Junction-only sequences without quality scores were provided by ImmunoSEQ, so filtering was different. Sequencing was performed with immunoSEQ multiplex PCR; in TCRdb, only in-frame clones are kept and a portion is missing. V and J calls plus clone size are reproduced from that table; the DNA served to infer D and trimming. The data hold over 1.4 million clones, with approximately 96% observed a single time. CD4+ cell separation produced CD45RA+ naive and CD45RA-negative memory subsets. The CDR3 runs to 11 residues. The germline CDR1 and CDR2 sequences are SGHRS and YFSETQ. Trimming shortened V by 2 bases and J by 7 bases, and 4 bases separated the two germline ends. This record belongs to a study of shared clonotypes between healthy human individuals.

Sequenced material: naive CD4+ T cells sorted from blood. Specified subset: CD45RA+ positively selected. V usage is TRBV5-1 and J usage is TRBJ2-1, with D hard to call. This clonotype was obtained from a man younger than 45 in good health. CDR3 region: CASSLSNEQFF. In DNA, the CDR3 is TGCGCCAGCAGCTTATCAAATGAGCAGTTCTTC.